These 19 T cell receptor beta chains originate from one sample sequenced in a study of T cells after yellow fever vaccination. TCRdb reanalysed the 5' RACE reads using MiXCR and keeps one entry per CDR3 protein. The table shows around 67,000 distinct CDR3 sequences, with more than 5.5% occurring only once. The material was CD8+ T cells sorted from PBMCs, obtained 5 days after the first yellow fever vaccination. The receptors originated from a man younger than 30 who received the YFV17D yellow fever vaccine.

The J gene is TRBJ2-5, the V gene TRBV3-1; 13 bases map to TRBD2. The trim removed 4 bases at V and 0 bases at J, leaving 14 bases unmatched. The CDR3 is 20 residues long. Germline V gene sequence: CDR1 LGHDT, CDR2 YNNKEL (reference sequence). In nucleotides, the CDR3 is TGTGCCAGCAGCCCACACGCTTGGACTAGCGGGGGCGCCGACCAAGAGACCCAGTACTTC. Amino acid sequence: CASSPHAWTSGGADQETQYF.

This clonotype has at least ten counts. This chain uses TRBV27 with TRBJ2-1, with 10 bases identical to TRBD2. CDR1 and CDR2 from the germline V gene are MNHEY and SMNVEV (reference sequence). The CDR3 spans 16 residues. The V and J ends lost 2 bases and 8 bases, in that order; junction bases with no gene match: 9. In nucleotides, the CDR3 is TGTGCCAGCAGTTTAATCGGGACTAGCGCTTTCCATGAGCAGTTCTTC. This encodes CASSLIGTSAFHEQFF.

This clonotype was seen at least ten times. The chain is built from TRBV7-2 and TRBJ2-1; no reliable D call. The CDR3 runs to 14 residues. CDR1 is SGHTA, CDR2 FQGNSA, per germline. V lost 1 base and J lost 3, with 7 bases in between. CDR3 DNA: TGTGCCAGCAGCTTAGGACCGGGCTACAATGAGCAGTTCTTC. Translation: CASSLGPGYNEQFF.

This clonotype occurred many times. J is TRBJ2-5 and V is TRBV4-1; 10 bases are a match to TRBD2. J lost 3 bases, V lost 5 bases, and 9 bases had no gene match. This CDR3 is 16 amino acids long. Germline loops: CDR1 MGHRA, CDR2 YSYEKL. The CDR3 DNA follows: TGCGCCAGCAGCTTGAGACTAGCGGGTACCAAAGAGACCCAGTACTTC. Translating it yields CASSLRLAGTKETQYF.

This rearrangement joins TRBV13 to TRBJ1-2; 7 bases are a match to TRBD1. The CDR3 contains 12 residues. V shed 6 bases and J 7 bases; nucleotides not matched to a gene: 5. Germline CDR1 PRHDT, CDR2 FYEKMQ (reference sequence). The CDR3 sequence: CASRLDRAGYTF. The CDR3 DNA reads TGTGCCAGCAGACTCGACAGGGCTGGCTACACCTTC.

This clonotype was recorded many times. J is TRBJ2-3 and V is TRBV2, with 8 bases aligning to TRBD2. The CDR3 consists of 15 residues. Germline CDR1 reads SNHLY; CDR2 reads FYNNEI. V lost 4 bases and J lost 0; bases outside the gene matches: 3. CDR3 sequence reads: CASSGTSSSTDTQYF. Here the CDR3 DNA reads TGTGCCAGCAGTGGGACTAGCTCAAGCACAGATACGCAGTATTTT. The variable domain in full, with the rest retrieved from reference TRBV2 and TRBJ2-3, is EPEVTQTPSHQVTQMGQEVILRCVPISNHLYFYWYRQILGQKVEFLVSFYNNEISEKSEIFDDQFSVERPDGSNFTLKIRSTKLEDSAMYFCASSGTSSSTDTQYFGPGTRLTVL.

The V call is TRBV5-1, the J call TRBJ2-1, with D tentatively TRBD2 (5 bases). The length of the CDR3 is 14 residues. Between the trimmed V and J ends, which lost 4 bases and 8 bases, there was a span of 16 bases. Germline V CDR1 and CDR2: SGHRS, YFSETQ. In DNA, the CDR3 is TGCGCCAGCAGCCCCCGGAGGCCGACGGATGAGCAGTTCTTC. Protein: CASSPRRPTDEQFF. Supplemented by reference TRBV5-1 and TRBJ2-1, the full variable domain reads KAGVTQTPRYLIKTRGQQVTLSCSPISGHRSVSWYQQTPGQGLQFLFEYFSETQRNKGNFPGRFSGRQFSNSRSEMNVSTLELGDSALYLCASSPRRPTDEQFFGPGTRLTVL.

The table lists this clonotype with a few counts. The J gene is TRBJ2-1, the V gene TRBV11-2; D call uncertain. In germline, CDR1 is SGHAT, CDR2 FQNNGV. CDR3 length equals 15 residues. Trimming pared 1 base from V and 5 bases from J, leaving 12 bases between. The CDR3 DNA reads as TGTGCCAGCAGCTTAGTGCCTAGATCTAACAATGAGCAGTTCTTC. Protein: CASSLVPRSNNEQFF.

This clonotype was observed many times. The chain carries TRBV6-2 or TRBV6-3 and TRBJ2-7; possibly TRBD1 or TRBD2 for D (5 bases each). The germline CDR1 and CDR2 sequences are MNHEY and SVGEGT. Trimming took off 6 bases at V and 3 bases at J, with 18 bases between the two ends. CDR3 length: 15 amino acids. The CDR3 is CASRHLGDLNYEQYF. CDR3 nucleotide sequence: TGTGCCAGCAGACACCTAGGGGACCTTAACTACGAGCAGTACTTC.

This clonotype was found many times. The chain recombines TRBV7-9 with TRBJ2-2; D is perhaps TRBD1 (5 bases). This CDR3 region has 13 residues. Germline CDR1 and CDR2: SEHNR and FQNEAQ (reference sequence). Deletions cut 2 bases from V and 5 bases from J, with 6 bases between. CDR3 DNA: TGTGCCAGCAGCTTAACAGGAACCGGGGAGCTGTTTTTT. Its translation: CASSLTGTGELFF.

This clonotype was seen at least ten times. The chain is built from TRBV10-3 and TRBJ2-7; 10 nucleotides agree with TRBD2. There are 15 residues in the CDR3. The V and J ends lost 4 bases and 4 bases, in that order; junction bases with no gene match: 7. Germline assignment: CDR1 ENHRY and CDR2 SYGVKD. As DNA, the CDR3 is TGTGCCATCAGTGGTTCCGGGACTAGCGAGTACGAGCAGTACTTC. Its protein product is CAISGSGTSEYEQYF.

The V gene is TRBV7-6, the J gene TRBJ2-2; D not certain. Germline CDR1 is SGHVS and CDR2 is FNYEAQ. The CDR3 runs 15 residues. Trimming pared 1 base from V and 2 bases from J, leaving 8 bases between. The CDR3 sequence: CASSLGQSNTGELFF. The CDR3 nucleotides are TGTGCCAGCAGCTTAGGCCAGTCAAACACCGGGGAGCTGTTTTTT.

This clonotype was seen many times. This sequence joins TRBV6-1 and TRBJ1-1, with a tentative D call TRBD1 (5 bases). Germline CDR1 reads MNHNS; CDR2 reads SASEGT. Trimming pared 3 bases from V and 2 bases from J, leaving 16 bases between. The CDR3 loop spans 16 amino acids. CDR3 nucleotides: TGTGCCAGCAGTGATATTACTTCTGGGGCCAACACTGAAGCTTTCTTT. This sequence encodes CASSDITSGANTEAFF.

The rearrangement joins TRBV6-5 to TRBJ1-2; D is uncertain. The V end was cut by 0 bases, the J end by 5 bases, with 16 bases between. CDR3 length: 16 residues. Germline CDR1 reads MNHEY; CDR2 reads SVGAGI. In nucleotides, the CDR3 is TGTGCCAGCAGTTACTCGATCGCGATCCCCCCTTATGGCTACACCTTC. It yields the protein CASSYSIAIPPYGYTF.

This clonotype was picked up a small number of times. This chain uses TRBV6-5 with TRBJ1-2; a weak D match, TRBD1 (5 bases). CDR1 is MNHEY and CDR2 is SVGAGI in the germline V gene. The germline V and J ends were trimmed by 0 bases and 2 bases, with 10 bases remaining between them. The CDR3 runs 15 residues. In DNA, the CDR3 is TGTGCCAGCAGTTACTCCGGATGGGGGAACTATGGCTACACCTTC. This codes for CASSYSGWGNYGYTF.

The chain uses TRBV20-1 and TRBJ2-2; 11 bases match TRBD2. V was clipped by 0 bases and J by 0 bases; unmatched bases: 6. CDR3 length: 18 residues. CDR1 is DFQATT and CDR2 is SNEGSKA in the germline V gene (reference sequence). The CDR3: CSARDRASGGPNTGELFF. In DNA form, the CDR3 reads TGCAGTGCTAGAGATCGGGCTAGCGGGGGGCCGAACACCGGGGAGCTGTTTTTT.

This clonotype has at least ten counts. The chain couples TRBV9 to TRBJ2-1; D might be TRBD1 or TRBD2, each matching 6 bases. The V end was cut by 4 bases, the J end by 5 bases, with 16 bases between. The CDR3 is 15 amino acids. Germline-derived CDR1 and CDR2 are SGDLS and YYNGEE. The CDR3 bases are TGTGCCAGCAGCCCGCAAGGGGGGCCCAACAATGAGCAGTTCTTC. Translated: CASSPQGGPNNEQFF.

V is TRBV3-1 and J is TRBJ2-5; TRBD1 aligns across 7 bases. Unmatched junction bases numbered 11, after V lost 3 bases and J lost 4 bases. CDR1 is LGHDT and CDR2 is YNNKEL in the germline V gene (reference sequence). The CDR3 covers 16 residues. The CDR3 sequence is CASSQGLTGRAETQYF. CDR3 coding DNA: TGTGCCAGCAGCCAGGGCCTGACAGGGCGCGCAGAGACCCAGTACTTC.

This clonotype was observed many times. The gene calls are TRBV19 and TRBJ2-7; the D gene is possibly TRBD2 (5 bases). The germline V gene encodes CDR1 LNHDA and CDR2 SQIVND (reference sequence). Trimming pared 5 bases from V and 3 bases from J, leaving 11 bases between. The CDR3 consists of 13 residues. The CDR3: CASSFRGSYEQYF. The CDR3 DNA sequence: TGTGCCAGTAGTTTCCGGGGAAGCTACGAGCAGTACTTC.